The 25 T cell receptor beta chains in this list originate from one sample, sequenced in a study of read filtering for tumor transcriptome and immune sequencing. The library was built from roughly 400 ng RNA with molecular barcoded adaptors for alpha/delta and beta/gamma chains. Using its own MiXCR run on the reads, TCRdb lists one record per CDR3 protein. The data hold roughly 61,000 distinct CDR3 sequences, with 9% to 15% observed a single time. The sequenced sample consisted of a population of CD138-negative cells sorted from bone marrow. These receptor sequences come from a donor aged 40 or older with multiple myeloma.

The sample holds a few counts of this clonotype. Being one base from a much bigger clone, this may be a read error. The chain carries TRBV20-1 and TRBJ1-1, with D possibly TRBD1 on 6 matching bases. The CDR3 has 11 amino acids. Per the germline V gene, CDR1 is DFQATT and CDR2 is SNEGSKA (reference sequence). This CDR3 is CSARYGQTAVF. CDR3 bases: TGCAGTGCTAGATACGGACAGACGGCTGTCTTT.

This clonotype was found many times. The V and J genes are TRBV5-1 and TRBJ2-2, with TRBD2 matching 10 bases. There are 16 residues in the CDR3. V was clipped by 4 bases and J by 3 bases; unmatched bases: 6. Germline loops: CDR1 SGHRS, CDR2 YFSETQ. CDR3 loop: CASSQIAGGDTGELFF. In DNA, the CDR3 is TGCGCCAGCAGCCAAATAGCGGGGGGAGACACCGGGGAGCTGTTTTTT. Full variable domain (missing parts from reference TRBV5-1 and TRBJ2-2): KAGVTQTPRYLIKTRGQQVTLSCSPISGHRSVSWYQQTPGQGLQFLFEYFSETQRNKGNFPGRFSGRQFSNSRSEMNVSTLELGDSALYLCASSQIAGGDTGELFFGEGSRLTVL.

V gene TRBV29-1 combines with J gene TRBJ2-5, with 8 bases that match TRBD1. CDR3 size: 14 residues. V was pared by 3 bases and J by 1 base, with 4 bases of the junction left unmatched. From germline, CDR1 is SQVTM and CDR2 ANQGSEA. For the CDR3, the DNA is TGCAGCGTTGAGATGGACAGGGTCCAAGAGACCCAGTACTTC. This sequence encodes CSVEMDRVQETQYF.

In this sample, this clonotype turned up many times. This chain links TRBV4-1 with TRBJ2-3; the D call may be TRBD1 or TRBD2 (6 bases each). The CDR3 contains 14 residues. Germline assignment: CDR1 MGHRA and CDR2 YSYEKL. Deletions cut 0 bases from V and 14 bases from J, with 18 bases between. CDR3 sequence: CASSQEGGLLLMYF. In DNA form, the CDR3 reads TGCGCCAGCAGCCAAGAAGGGGGACTGCTCCTAATGTATTTT.

Ten or more counts support this clonotype. The chain is built from TRBV2 and TRBJ1-6; no clear D gene. V was pared by 8 bases and J by 10 bases, with 15 bases between. This CDR3 contains 13 residues. Germline loops: CDR1 SNHLY, CDR2 FYNNEI. Written as DNA, the CDR3 is TGTGCCAGCCGGGCCAGCCCGGGGTCACCCCTCCACTTT. It is translated as CASRASPGSPLHF.

By share of the sample, this clonotype is medium-sized. V usage is TRBV6-1 and J usage is TRBJ2-5, with 11 bases identical to TRBD2. V lost 6 bases and J lost 2; bases outside the gene matches: 17. The CDR3 is 19 residues long. Germline CDR1 MNHNS, CDR2 SASEGT. The CDR3 DNA sequence: TGTGCCAGCAGAAGTAATACAGGGACTAGCGGAGCCCAACAAGAGACCCAGTACTTC. This codes for CASRSNTGTSGAQQETQYF.

Ten or more counts support this clonotype. The chain has TRBV28 and TRBJ2-5; unclear D gene. This CDR3 contains 15 residues. The V end was cut by 2 bases, the J end by 9 bases, with 19 bases between. Germline-derived CDR1 and CDR2 are MDHEN and SYDVKM. The DNA for the CDR3 is TGTGCCAGCAGTTTAGGTGGTGTGGGCGGTCTGGCCCAGTACTTC. Residues: CASSLGGVGGLAQYF.

This clonotype was recorded at least ten times. The chain couples TRBV5-1 to TRBJ2-1; a possible D gene is TRBD1 (7 bases). CDR1 is SGHRS and CDR2 is YFSETQ in the germline V gene. V lost 2 bases, J lost 7 bases, and 16 bases lay in between. The CDR3 has 15 residues. This CDR3 reads CASSLGRGRGNEQFF. The CDR3 DNA follows: TGCGCCAGCAGCTTAGGGCGGGGCAGGGGGAATGAGCAGTTCTTC.

Points on this clonotype: This may be a read error, as it is one base from a much larger clone. This chain uses TRBV5-1 with TRBJ1-6, with 8 bases that match TRBD1. J lost 5 bases, V lost 6 bases, and 7 bases had no gene match. The germline V gene encodes CDR1 SGHRS and CDR2 YFSETQ. The CDR3 sequence is 15 residues long. CDR3 coding DNA: TGCGCCAGCAACGCCGGGACAGGAGATAATTCACCCCTCCACTTT. It codes for CASNAGTGDNSPLHF.

This clonotype was observed many times. The chain links TRBV7-2 to TRBJ2-1, with TRBD2 matching over 10 bases. Germline trimming cut 2 bases from V and 0 bases from J; bases unmatched to any gene: 10. Germline V lookup: CDR1 SGHTA, CDR2 FQGNSA. This CDR3 is built from 19 residues. The CDR3, as DNA: TGTGCCAGCAGCTTACTAGCGGGGGCGGCGTATGGCTCCTACAATGAGCAGTTCTTC. Translating it yields CASSLLAGAAYGSYNEQFF.

This clonotype was counted many times. V is TRBV20-1 and J is TRBJ1-1; D is unclear. Germline V lookup: CDR1 DFQATT, CDR2 SNEGSKA (reference sequence). This CDR3 spans 14 amino acids. The ends were cut back, 5 bases at V and 1 base at J, with 14 bases in the middle. CDR3 protein: CSAPARRANTEAFF. The DNA for the CDR3 is TGCAGTGCTCCCGCTCGGAGGGCGAACACTGAAGCTTTCTTT.

This clonotype was found many times. The V call is TRBV5-4, the J call TRBJ1-1; a possible D gene is TRBD1 (6 bases). The CDR3 spans 14 residues. Germline lookup yields CDR1 SGHNT and CDR2 YYREEE (reference sequence). With 8 bases removed from V and 1 base from J, the gap between germline ends came to 15 bases. CDR3 in DNA: TGTGCCAGTAACAGGGCTGGCGGGAACACTGAAGCTTTCTTT. Translating it yields CASNRAGGNTEAFF.

Concerning this clonotype: This may be a read error, as it is one base from a much larger clone. V usage is TRBV7-2 and J usage is TRBJ1-1; tentatively, D is TRBD1 (6 bases). The CDR3 runs 16 residues. V shed 3 bases and J shed 8 bases, with 22 bases lying between them. Germline CDR1 and CDR2: SGHTA and FQGNSA. The CDR3 DNA reads as TGTGCCAGCAGCTTCAACCGCCCCGGGATAGGGGGGGAAGCTTTCTTT. Protein: CASSFNRPGIGGEAFF.

This clonotype occurred many times. This chain joins TRBV29-1 and TRBJ2-7; 12 nucleotides match TRBD1. The V gene end was trimmed by 4 bases and the J gene end by 4 bases; junction bases not matched to a gene: 14. The germline V gene has CDR1 SQVTM and CDR2 ANQGSEA. The CDR3 runs 17 residues. The CDR3 region has the DNA TGCAGCGTTGCAGGGACAGGGGGCCTTCGCGCCACGTACGAGCAGTACTTC. Amino acids: CSVAGTGGLRATYEQYF.

The CDR3 here is CASSYSGRRNQPQHF. Here the CDR3 DNA reads TGTGCCAGCAGTTACTCGGGGCGCCGCAATCAGCCCCAGCATTTT. The chain links TRBV6-5 to TRBJ1-5, with D possibly matching TRBD1 (5 bases). V was cut by 0 bases and J by 2 bases, with 8 bases left in between. Germline V gene sequence: CDR1 MNHEY, CDR2 SVGAGI. The CDR3 contains 15 residues.

Concerning this clonotype: A far larger clone is a single base away, which makes a read error likely. In DNA form, the CDR3 reads TGTGCCAGCAGCAGGGACAGAAACTACGCGCAGTACTTC. It translates to CASSRDRNYAQYF. The chain couples TRBV6-5 to TRBJ2-7; TRBD1 agrees at 7 bases. Per germline, CDR1 MNHEY and CDR2 SVGAGI. This CDR3 has 13 amino acids.

This clonotype was seen many times. The rearrangement joins TRBV30 to TRBJ1-1; D possibly corresponds to TRBD1 (6 bases). V dropped 0 bases and J dropped 5 bases, with 10 bases sitting between them. CDR3 length: 13 residues. The germline V gene encodes CDR1 GTSNPN and CDR2 SVGIG (reference sequence). CDR3 amino acids: CAWSVGGTTEAFF. In DNA, the CDR3 is TGTGCCTGGAGTGTGGGGGGCACGACTGAAGCTTTCTTT.

V usage is TRBV5-1 and J usage is TRBJ2-3; D ambiguous. The V end lost 1 base, the J end lost 0 bases, and 9 bases lay between the germline ends. Looked up from germline, CDR1 is SGHRS and CDR2 is YFSETQ. There are 15 residues in the CDR3. CDR3 DNA sequence: TGCGCCAGCAGCTTGTTACGGCCTAGCACAGATACGCAGTATTTT. It specifies CASSLLRPSTDTQYF.

This clonotype was seen ten or more times. This rearrangement joins TRBV24-1 to TRBJ1-5; a weak D match, TRBD1 (5 bases). V lost 1 base and J 7 bases, leaving 13 bases between the germline ends. Germline CDR1 reads KGHDR; CDR2 reads SFDVKD. The CDR3 runs 15 residues. The CDR3 DNA follows: TGTGCCACCAGTGATTTTGGGGAGGGGCACCAGCCCCAGCATTTT. Translated: CATSDFGEGHQPQHF.

This clonotype was observed at least ten times. J is TRBJ2-3 and V is TRBV6-1; 11 bases match TRBD2. The CDR3 consists of 20 residues. Germline V gene lookup returns CDR1 MNHNS and CDR2 SASEGT. V trimming: 0 bases; J trimming: 0 bases; junction bases outside the gene matches: 11. The DNA of the CDR3 is TGTGCCAGCAGTGAAGCCCCAGGGTTAACTAGCGGGGGTAGCACAGATACGCAGTATTTT. This translates into CASSEAPGLTSGGSTDTQYF.

This clonotype was observed at least ten times. The V gene is TRBV3-1, the J gene TRBJ2-1, with TRBD1 matching 7 bases. The germline V gene encodes CDR1 LGHDT and CDR2 YNNKEL (reference sequence). V gave up 4 bases and J gave up 4 bases; unmatched junction bases: 10. The CDR3 loop spans 16 amino acids. The CDR3 sequence is CASSPRGGQRYNEQFF. CDR3 DNA: TGTGCCAGCAGCCCTCGAGGGGGCCAAAGATACAATGAGCAGTTCTTC.

This clonotype was counted many times. J is TRBJ2-3 and V is TRBV7-3, with D possibly being TRBD1 (6 bases). Germline V gene data show CDR1 as SGHTA and CDR2 as FQGTGA. Trimming shortened V by 1 base and J by 10 bases, and 15 bases separated the two germline ends. The CDR3 length is 14 residues. CDR3 sequence: CASSLSGRGLAQYF. CDR3 nucleotides: TGTGCCAGCAGCTTAAGTGGCAGGGGTTTGGCGCAGTATTTT.

This clonotype was observed many times. The chain employs TRBV19 and TRBJ1-5; 9 bases fit TRBD1. This CDR3 is 14 amino acids long. Germline-derived CDR1 and CDR2 are LNHDA and SQIVND (reference sequence). Germline trimming cut 9 bases from V and 4 bases from J; bases unmatched to any gene: 7. The CDR3 DNA follows: TGTGCCAGCCCCGGACAGGGGATTAATCAGCCCCAGCATTTT. The encoded protein is CASPGQGINQPQHF.

This clonotype occurred many times. This sequence joins TRBV20-1 and TRBJ2-5, with 7 bases lining up with TRBD1. The germline CDR1 and CDR2 sequences are DFQATT and SNEGSKA (reference sequence). There are 11 residues in the CDR3. Germline trimming cut 4 bases from V and 4 bases from J; bases unmatched to any gene: 0. This CDR3 reads CSANRGETQYF. The DNA of the CDR3 is TGCAGTGCTAACAGGGGAGAGACCCAGTACTTC.

This clonotype was counted ten times or more. This rearrangement joins TRBV5-6 to TRBJ2-7; D is possibly TRBD2 (7 bases). CDR1 and CDR2 from the germline V gene are SGHDT and YYEEEE. Trimming left V 0 bases short and J 2 bases short, with 15 bases between. This CDR3 contains 16 residues. CDR3 sequence reads: CASSLDRTGGAYEQYF. The CDR3 bases are TGTGCCAGCAGCTTGGACCGGACGGGGGGCGCCTACGAGCAGTACTTC.